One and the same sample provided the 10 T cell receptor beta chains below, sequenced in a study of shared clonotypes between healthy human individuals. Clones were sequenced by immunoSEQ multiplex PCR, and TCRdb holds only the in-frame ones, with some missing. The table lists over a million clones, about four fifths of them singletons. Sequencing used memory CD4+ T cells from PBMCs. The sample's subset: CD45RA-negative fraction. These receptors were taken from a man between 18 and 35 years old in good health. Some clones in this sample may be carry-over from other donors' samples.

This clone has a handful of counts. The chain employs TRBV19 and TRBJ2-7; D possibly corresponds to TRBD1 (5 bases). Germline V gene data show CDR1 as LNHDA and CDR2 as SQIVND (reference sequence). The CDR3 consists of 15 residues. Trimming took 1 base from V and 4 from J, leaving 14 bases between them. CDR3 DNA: TGTGCCAGTAGTATAGGCGCAGGGATTATTTACGAGCAGTACTTC. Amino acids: CASSIGAGIIYEQYF.

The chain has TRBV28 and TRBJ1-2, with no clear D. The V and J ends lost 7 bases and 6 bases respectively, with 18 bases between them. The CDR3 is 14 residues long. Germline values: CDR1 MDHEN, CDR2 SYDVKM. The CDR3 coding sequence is TGTGCCAGCACCCAAGGTCTATCGCGTAATGGCTACACCTTC. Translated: CASTQGLSRNGYTF.

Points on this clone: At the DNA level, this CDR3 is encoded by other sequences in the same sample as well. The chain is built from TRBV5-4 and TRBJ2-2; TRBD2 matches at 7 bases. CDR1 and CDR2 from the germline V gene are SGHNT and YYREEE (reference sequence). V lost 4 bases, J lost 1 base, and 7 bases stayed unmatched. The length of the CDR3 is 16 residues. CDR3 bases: TGTGCCAGCAGCCCGAGCGGGACGGGGAACACCGGGGAGCTGTTTTTT. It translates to CASSPSGTGNTGELFF.

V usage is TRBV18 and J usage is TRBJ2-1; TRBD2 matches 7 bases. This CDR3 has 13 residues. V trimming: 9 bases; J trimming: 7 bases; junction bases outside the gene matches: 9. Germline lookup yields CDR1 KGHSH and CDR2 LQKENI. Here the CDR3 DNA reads TGTGCCAGTGATAAAAGCGGGACTAATGAGCAGTTCTTC. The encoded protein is CASDKSGTNEQFF.

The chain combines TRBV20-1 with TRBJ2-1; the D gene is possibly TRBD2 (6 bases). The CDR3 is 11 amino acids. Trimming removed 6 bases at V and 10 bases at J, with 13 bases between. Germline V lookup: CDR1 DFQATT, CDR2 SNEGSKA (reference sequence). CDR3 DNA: TGCAGTGCGGAGGGATTCAGGGAGCAGTTCTTC. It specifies CSAEGFREQFF.

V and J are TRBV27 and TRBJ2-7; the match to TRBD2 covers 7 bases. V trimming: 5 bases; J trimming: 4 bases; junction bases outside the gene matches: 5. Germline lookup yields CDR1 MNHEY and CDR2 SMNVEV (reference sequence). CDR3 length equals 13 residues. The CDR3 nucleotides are TGTGCCAGCAGTAGTGCGGGAGAGTACGAGCAGTACTTC. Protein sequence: CASSSAGEYEQYF.

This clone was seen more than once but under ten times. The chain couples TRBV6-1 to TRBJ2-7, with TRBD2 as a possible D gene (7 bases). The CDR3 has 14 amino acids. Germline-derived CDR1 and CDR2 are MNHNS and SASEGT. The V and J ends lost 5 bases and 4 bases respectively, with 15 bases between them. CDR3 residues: CASSRGGLTYEQYF. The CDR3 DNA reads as TGTGCCAGCAGTAGGGGGGGCCTAACGTACGAGCAGTACTTC.

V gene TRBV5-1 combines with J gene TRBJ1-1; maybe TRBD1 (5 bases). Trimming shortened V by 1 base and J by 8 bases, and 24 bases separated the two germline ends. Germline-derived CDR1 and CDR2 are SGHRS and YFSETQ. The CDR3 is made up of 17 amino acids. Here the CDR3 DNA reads TGCGCCAGCAGCTTGAGGTGGGGCGGCCCGGAAGGTATAGAAGCTTTCTTT. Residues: CASSLRWGGPEGIEAFF.

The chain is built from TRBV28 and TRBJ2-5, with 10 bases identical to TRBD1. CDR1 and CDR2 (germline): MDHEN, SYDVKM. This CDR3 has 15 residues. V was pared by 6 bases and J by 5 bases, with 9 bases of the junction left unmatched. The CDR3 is CASSTTGGRWETQYF. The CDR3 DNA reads TGTGCCAGCAGCACGACAGGGGGCCGATGGGAGACCCAGTACTTC.

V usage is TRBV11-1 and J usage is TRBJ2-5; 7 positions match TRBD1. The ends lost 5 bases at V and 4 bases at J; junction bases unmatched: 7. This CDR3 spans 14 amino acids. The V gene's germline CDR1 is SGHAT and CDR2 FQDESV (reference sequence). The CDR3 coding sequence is TGTGCCAGCAGCAATACAGGGGCTGCAGAGACCCAGTACTTC. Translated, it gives CASSNTGAAETQYF.